This T cell receptor (beta chain) was obtained from a study of T cell responses to AZD1222 COVID-19 vaccine. The method was immunoSEQ multiplex PCR; TCRdb's version includes in-frame clones alone and lacks a portion of them. The sample includes 74,000 or so clones, approximately 81% of them seen just once. Turning to this clone: Its antigen is still unknown.

Study-level results: Only six people who got AZD1222 tested seropositive at baseline. Researchers report vaccine-associated CD4 TCRs spanning spike, with dominance at 160-218 and 743-854.

V was pared by 2 bases and J by 6 bases, with 5 bases of the junction left unmatched. The germline gives CDR1 SGHTA, CDR2 FQGNSA. This CDR3 spans 15 amino acids. The receptor's source is an adult in good health. Sample: peripheral blood, taken on day 0 of AZD1222 vaccination. The V call is TRBV7-2, the J call TRBJ1-4; 8 bases map to TRBD1. This CDR3 is CASSLFGTGDEKLFF. The CDR3 region has the DNA TGTGCCAGCAGCTTATTCGGGACAGGAGATGAAAAACTGTTTTTT.